What follows are 31 T cell receptor beta chains derived from one specimen sequenced in a study of blood T cell repertoires in COVID-19. Sequenced by immunoSEQ multiplex PCR; TCRdb stores in-frame clones only, minus some. The sample records roughly 76,000 clones, approximately 89% being singletons. Sequenced: peripheral blood. The source of these receptors is a woman aged 60-75 years with active COVID-19.

The chain carries TRBV15 and TRBJ2-1; TRBD2 matches at 9 bases. V dropped 1 base and J dropped 6; count of bases not matched to a gene: 4. This CDR3 comprises 15 residues. CDR1 and CDR2 from the germline V gene are LNHNV and YYDKDF (reference sequence). CDR3 in DNA: TGTGCCACCAGCAGAGTAGCGGGAGAGGTCAATGAGCAGTTCTTC. Its protein product is CATSRVAGEVNEQFF.

The chain is built from TRBV19 and TRBJ1-1, with 9 bases fitting TRBD1. Germline CDR1 LNHDA, CDR2 SQIVND (reference sequence). CDR3 length: 19 residues. V was pared by 4 bases and J by 0 bases, with 15 bases of the junction left unmatched. CDR3 sequence: CASSTSRDRAGLLNTEAFF. The CDR3 DNA sequence: TGTGCCAGTAGTACGTCCCGGGACAGGGCCGGGTTATTGAACACTGAAGCTTTCTTT.

The V gene is TRBV18, the J gene TRBJ2-1; 10 bases match TRBD2. The CDR3 runs to 17 residues. V shed 3 bases and J 4 bases; nucleotides not matched to a gene: 9. Germline V gene data show CDR1 as KGHSH and CDR2 as LQKENI. CDR3 region: CASSPILGLAVYNEQFF. The CDR3 coding sequence is TGTGCCAGCTCACCTATCTTAGGACTAGCGGTATACAATGAGCAGTTCTTC.

The chain joins TRBV5-6 to TRBJ2-4; 8 nucleotides line up with TRBD1. The trim removed 0 bases at V and 9 bases at J, leaving 5 bases unmatched. Germline CDR1 reads SGHDT; CDR2 reads YYEEEE. CDR3 length: 14 amino acids. The CDR3 protein is CASSLAGGRSIQYF. The CDR3 coding sequence is TGTGCCAGCAGCTTGGCAGGGGGCAGGAGCATTCAGTACTTC.

As concerns this clone: A read error may produce the germline difference seen at one junction end. The CDR3 region has the DNA TGTGCTAGCAGCCCTGGGGGACTAGCGGGTCCCACCGGGGAGCTGTTTTTT. Translating gives CASSPGGLAGPTGELFF. The chain is built from TRBV7-7 and TRBJ2-2, with 12 bases identical to TRBD2. The CDR3 is made up of 17 amino acids. The germline V gene has CDR1 SSHAT and CDR2 FNYEAQ (reference sequence).

The chain is built from TRBV6-6 and TRBJ2-7; D may be TRBD1 (6 bases). CDR1 is MNHNY, CDR2 SVGAGI, per germline (reference sequence). Trimming pared 5 bases from V and 2 bases from J, leaving 13 bases between. The CDR3 extends over 14 amino acids. The CDR3: CASSPGTSTYEQYF. As DNA, the CDR3 is TGTGCCAGCAGTCCCGGGACAAGTACCTACGAGCAGTACTTC.

This chain connects TRBV4-2 to TRBJ2-5; 9 bases are a match to TRBD2. This CDR3 has 15 amino acids. Per germline, CDR1 LGHNA and CDR2 YNFKEQ. V dropped 3 bases and J dropped 4; count of bases not matched to a gene: 6. This CDR3 reads CASSQREGARETQYF. The CDR3 coding sequence is TGTGCCAGCAGCCAGCGGGAGGGGGCTAGAGAGACCCAGTACTTC.

V is TRBV30 and J is TRBJ2-3; 7 bases are a match to TRBD2. The junction had 7 bases not matched to a gene; V was cut back by 0 bases and J by 7 bases. Germline CDR1 is GTSNPN and CDR2 is SVGIG (reference sequence). This CDR3 has 14 amino acids. The CDR3 sequence: CAWSVQAGPNTQYF. CDR3 DNA: TGTGCCTGGAGTGTACAAGCGGGACCCAATACGCAGTATTTT.

This clone was observed once. V and J are TRBV3-1 (or the pseudogene TRBV3-2) and TRBJ2-7, with TRBD2 identical over 7 bases. Trimming took 1 base from V and 6 from J; bases not matched to a gene: 12. Germline CDR1 is LGHDT and CDR2 is YNNKEL (reference sequence). This CDR3 spans 16 amino acids. As DNA, the CDR3 is TGTGCCAGCAGCCAAGGGGCGGGAGTAGGAATGAGCGAGCAGTACTTC. Amino acid sequence: CASSQGAGVGMSEQYF.

V usage is TRBV5-1 and J usage is TRBJ2-4; TRBD1 agrees at 10 bases. With 4 bases clipped from V and 7 bases from J, the junction kept 5 bases outside the gene matches. The germline gives CDR1 SGHRS, CDR2 YFSETQ. The CDR3 loop spans 14 amino acids. Here the CDR3 DNA reads TGCGCCAGCAGCCTATCGGGACAGGGGAACATTCAGTACTTC. Translated: CASSLSGQGNIQYF.

The chain recombines TRBV5-1 with TRBJ2-7; the match to TRBD1 covers 11 bases. The CDR3 is 16 amino acids. Losses at the gene ends were 5 bases for V and 7 bases for J; bases not matched to a gene: 14. CDR1 is SGHRS, CDR2 YFSETQ, per germline. CDR3 in amino acids: CASRVTGQGALGEQYF. CDR3 bases: TGCGCCAGCAGGGTAACCGGACAGGGGGCATTGGGTGAGCAGTACTTC.

The chain joins TRBV30 to TRBJ1-3, with D possibly being TRBD1 (5 bases). Per the germline V gene, CDR1 is GTSNPN and CDR2 is SVGIG (reference sequence). The CDR3 is 13 residues long. The V end lost 6 bases, the J end lost 0 bases, and 9 bases lay between the germline ends. The CDR3 bases are TGTGCCTGTTGGAGGGGCTCTGGAAACACCATATATTTT. Translated, it gives CACWRGSGNTIYF.

The rearrangement links TRBV7-5 to TRBJ2-5; TRBD1 is the table's D call, not checked against the DNA. TRBV7-5 is a pseudogene. This CDR3 comprises 20 residues. CDR3: CARSLPKYRGSQGSQETQYF. For the CDR3, the DNA is TGTGCCAGAAGCCTACCCAAATACAGGGGGAGCCAAGGGTCCCAAGAGACCCAGTACTTC.

The V and J genes are TRBV27 and TRBJ1-5; 7 bases fit TRBD1. Trimming at V came to 6 bases and at J to 3 bases, leaving 5 bases not matched to a gene. Germline V gene data show CDR1 as MNHEY and CDR2 as SMNVEV (reference sequence). The CDR3 is made up of 14 amino acids. DNA for the CDR3: TGTGCCAGCAGAGAACAGGGGCTCAATCAGCCCCAGCATTTT. It yields the protein CASREQGLNQPQHF.

Notes on this clone: Additional DNA sequences in this sample encode the identical CDR3. The genes are TRBV19 and TRBJ2-1; 8 bases are a match to TRBD2. CDR3 length: 15 amino acids. The germline gives CDR1 LNHDA, CDR2 SQIVND (reference sequence). V was clipped by 5 bases and J by 4 bases; unmatched bases: 7. CDR3 sequence (DNA): TGTGCCAGTAGTCGGGGGGGGTCGCCTTACAATGAGCAGTTCTTC. Translating gives CASSRGGSPYNEQFF.

The chain couples TRBV7-9 to TRBJ1-5; 7 nucleotides agree with TRBD1. This CDR3 has 15 amino acids. Germline CDR1 reads SEHNR; CDR2 reads FQNEAQ (reference sequence). J lost 1 base, V lost 1 base, and 1 base had no gene match. The CDR3 coding sequence is TGTGCCAGCAGCTTAGGACAGGGAAGCAATCAGCCCCAGCATTTT. This encodes CASSLGQGSNQPQHF.

The chain is built from TRBV27 and TRBJ1-2, with D possibly being TRBD1 (5 bases). CDR1 and CDR2 from the germline V gene are MNHEY and SMNVEV (reference sequence). The CDR3 loop spans 12 amino acids. V was trimmed by 8 bases and J by 2 bases, leaving 9 bases between them. The DNA for the CDR3 is TGTGCCAGCGGAGGGGCGAACTATGGCTACACCTTC. Translation: CASGGANYGYTF.

The rearrangement links TRBV5-6 to TRBJ1-4; no clear D. This CDR3 region has 16 residues. The V gene lost 2 bases and the J gene lost 7 bases, with 18 bases spanning the gap. Germline CDR1 reads SGHDT; CDR2 reads YYEEEE. The CDR3 loop reads CASSFTEGDRAEKLFF. The DNA for the CDR3 is TGTGCCAGCAGCTTTACAGAGGGAGACCGGGCTGAAAAACTGTTTTTT. Filled out from reference TRBV5-6 and TRBJ1-4, the complete variable domain reads DAGVTQSPTHLIKTRGQQVTLRCSPKSGHDTVSWYQQALGQGPQFIFQYYEEEERQRGNFPDRFSGHQFPNYSSELNVNALLLGDSALYLCASSFTEGDRAEKLFFGSGTQLSVL.

The chain uses TRBV5-1 and TRBJ1-2; TRBD1 aligns across 7 bases. The CDR3 loop spans 15 amino acids. V lost 5 bases to trimming and J lost 2 bases; unmatched junction nucleotides: 9. Germline-derived CDR1 and CDR2 are SGHRS and YFSETQ. CDR3 bases: TGCGCCAGCAGACTAGAGCCACAGGGGAACTATGGCTACACCTTC. Protein sequence: CASRLEPQGNYGYTF.

This chain links TRBV3-1 (or the pseudogene TRBV3-2) with TRBJ1-1, with D hard to call. V was pared by 4 bases and J by 4 bases, with 13 bases between. CDR1 LGHDT and CDR2 YNNKEL come from the germline V gene (reference sequence). This CDR3 spans 14 amino acids. CDR3 residues: CASSPLSRSTEAFF. The DNA of the CDR3 is TGTGCCAGCAGCCCCCTTAGCCGCTCCACTGAAGCTTTCTTT.

This clone occurred a few times. The CDR3 reads CASSFDRGSYEQYF. CDR3 sequence (DNA): TGTGCCAGCAGCTTCGACAGGGGGTCCTACGAGCAGTACTTC. The gene calls are TRBV5-6 and TRBJ2-7; TRBD1 matches 9 bases. V lost 2 bases and J lost 1; bases outside the gene matches: 1. Germline lookup yields CDR1 SGHDT and CDR2 YYEEEE. The CDR3 contains 14 residues.

The chain is built from TRBV7-9 and TRBJ1-1, with D perhaps matching TRBD1 (6 bases). The CDR3 is 14 residues long. The germline V gene has CDR1 SEHNR and CDR2 FQNEAQ (reference sequence). V was clipped by 4 bases and J by 6 bases, with 15 bases between them. As DNA, the CDR3 is TGTGCCAGCAGCTCGGACAGCGGAATCCCTGAAGCTTTCTTT. This encodes CASSSDSGIPEAFF.

This rearrangement joins TRBV24-1 to TRBJ2-3, with TRBD2 matching 7 bases. The CDR3 is 16 residues long. The V gene's germline CDR1 is KGHDR and CDR2 SFDVKD. The J segment lost 3 bases and the V segment lost 1 base, leaving 6 bases of the junction unmatched. For the CDR3, the DNA is TGTGCCACCAGTGATTTAGGGAGGCGGGGGACAGATACGCAGTATTTT. Protein: CATSDLGRRGTDTQYF.

The rearrangement uses TRBV3-1 (or the pseudogene TRBV3-2) and TRBJ1-3; the D gene is possibly TRBD1 (5 bases). Per the germline V gene, CDR1 is LGHDT and CDR2 is YNNKEL (reference sequence). The CDR3 covers 18 residues. Trimming removed 4 bases at V and 2 bases at J, with 21 bases between. The CDR3 is CASSLTGGEGSTGNTIYF. CDR3 in DNA: TGTGCCAGCAGCCTCACGGGGGGGGAGGGGAGCACTGGAAACACCATATATTTT.

The chain carries TRBV5-4 and TRBJ2-7; 7 positions agree with TRBD1. The germline gives CDR1 SGHNT, CDR2 YYREEE (reference sequence). Germline trimming cut 0 bases from V and 2 bases from J; bases unmatched to any gene: 8. CDR3 length equals 16 residues. The CDR3 nucleotides are TGTGCCAGCAGCTTGGGACAGGGTGGTTTGACCTACGAGCAGTACTTC. Translation: CASSLGQGGLTYEQYF.

This clone is labeled as medium-sized. The chain employs TRBV7-9 and TRBJ2-3, with 9 bases lining up with TRBD2. Germline CDR1 reads SEHNR; CDR2 reads FQNEAQ (reference sequence). J was trimmed by 2 bases and V by 4 bases; bases with no gene match: 10. The CDR3 is 17 residues long. The CDR3 protein is CASSSPRAGGPTDTQYF. CDR3 bases: TGTGCCAGCAGCTCCCCCCGAGCGGGAGGCCCCACAGATACGCAGTATTTT.

The CDR3, as DNA: TGTGCCAGCAGTTTCGGAGGGCCCCCAGATACGCAGTATTTT. Translating gives CASSFGGPPDTQYF. The chain uses TRBV27 and TRBJ2-3, with D maybe TRBD2 (6 bases). The CDR3 has 14 residues. The germline CDR1 and CDR2 sequences are MNHEY and SMNVEV (reference sequence). The V end lost 3 bases, the J end lost 4 bases, and 11 bases lay between the germline ends.

The chain employs TRBV19 and TRBJ2-1, with 10 bases fitting TRBD2. With V trimmed by 10 bases and J by 9 bases, 21 bases remained unmatched. The CDR3 length is 17 residues. Germline V CDR1 and CDR2: LNHDA, SQIVND (reference sequence). CDR3 amino acids: CATRGDSGRSTLGEQFF. DNA for the CDR3: TGTGCCACCAGAGGGGATAGCGGGAGGTCCACGCTCGGTGAGCAGTTCTTC.

The chain is built from TRBV18 and TRBJ2-3, with 9 bases lining up with TRBD1. CDR1 and CDR2 from the germline V gene are KGHSH and LQKENI. This CDR3 is built from 16 residues. Germline trimming cut 4 bases from V and 3 bases from J; bases unmatched to any gene: 8. The CDR3 coding sequence is TGTGCCAGCTCACACGGGACAGGGATCAGGACAGATACGCAGTATTTT. It encodes CASSHGTGIRTDTQYF.

The chain carries TRBV4-1 and TRBJ2-7, with 15 nucleotides matching TRBD2. This CDR3 comprises 19 residues. Trimming at V came to 1 base and at J to 3 bases, leaving 10 bases not matched to a gene. Germline-derived CDR1 and CDR2 are MGHRA and YSYEKL. In DNA form, the CDR3 reads TGCGCCAGCAGCCAAGCACCGGGACTAGCGGGAGGAGGGAACTACGAGCAGTACTTC. Protein: CASSQAPGLAGGGNYEQYF.

This chain uses TRBV27 with TRBJ1-1, with D unclear. V lost 5 bases and J lost 6, with 19 bases in between. The CDR3 extends over 15 amino acids. Germline CDR1 MNHEY, CDR2 SMNVEV (reference sequence). DNA of the CDR3: TGTGCCAGCAGTGCTCGGGCCCACCGGGGTCCTGAAGCTTTCTTT. Translation: CASSARAHRGPEAFF.